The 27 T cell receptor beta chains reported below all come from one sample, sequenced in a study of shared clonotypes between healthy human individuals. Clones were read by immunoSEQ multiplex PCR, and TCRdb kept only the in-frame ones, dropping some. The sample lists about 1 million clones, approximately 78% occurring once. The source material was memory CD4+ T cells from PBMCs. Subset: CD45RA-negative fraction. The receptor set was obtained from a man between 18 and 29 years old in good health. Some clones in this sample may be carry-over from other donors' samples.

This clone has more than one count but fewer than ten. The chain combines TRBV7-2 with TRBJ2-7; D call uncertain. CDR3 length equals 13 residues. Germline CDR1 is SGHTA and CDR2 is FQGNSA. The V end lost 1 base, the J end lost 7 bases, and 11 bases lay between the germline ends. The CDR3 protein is CASSLVASREQYF. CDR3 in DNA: TGTGCCAGCAGCTTAGTAGCCTCTCGGGAGCAGTACTTC.

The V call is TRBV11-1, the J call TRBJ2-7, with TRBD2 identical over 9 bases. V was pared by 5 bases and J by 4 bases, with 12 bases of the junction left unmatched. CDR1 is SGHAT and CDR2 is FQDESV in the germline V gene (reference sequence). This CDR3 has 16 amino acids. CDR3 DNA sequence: TGTGCCAGCAGCCCCAGGGGGGCTAGCGGGGCGTACGAGCAGTACTTC. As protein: CASSPRGASGAYEQYF.

Here the CDR3 reads CASSLVGSHNYGYTF. CDR3 sequence (DNA): TGCGCCAGCAGCTTGGTGGGGTCACACAACTATGGCTACACCTTC. The V call is TRBV5-1, the J call TRBJ1-2, with D hard to call. Germline V CDR1 and CDR2: SGHRS, YFSETQ. The CDR3 consists of 15 residues. V shed 0 bases and J shed 2 bases, with 11 bases lying between them. The full variable domain, rest sourced from reference TRBV5-1 and TRBJ1-2, is KAGVTQTPRYLIKTRGQQVTLSCSPISGHRSVSWYQQTPGQGLQFLFEYFSETQRNKGNFPGRFSGRQFSNSRSEMNVSTLELGDSALYLCASSLVGSHNYGYTFGSGTRLTVV.

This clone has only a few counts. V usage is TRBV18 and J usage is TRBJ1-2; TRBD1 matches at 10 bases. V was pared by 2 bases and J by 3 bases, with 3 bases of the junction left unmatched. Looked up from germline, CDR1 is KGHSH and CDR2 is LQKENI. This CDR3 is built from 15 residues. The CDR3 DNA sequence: TGTGCCAGCTCACCAGGGACAGGGGTTGACTATGGCTACACCTTC. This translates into CASSPGTGVDYGYTF.

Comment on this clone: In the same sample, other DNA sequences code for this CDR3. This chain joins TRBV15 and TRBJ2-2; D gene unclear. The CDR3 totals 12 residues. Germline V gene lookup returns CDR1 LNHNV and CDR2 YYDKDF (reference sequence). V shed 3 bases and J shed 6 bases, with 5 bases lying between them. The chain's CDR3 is CATSRAAGELFF. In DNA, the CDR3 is TGTGCCACCAGCAGGGCTGCCGGGGAGCTGTTTTTT.

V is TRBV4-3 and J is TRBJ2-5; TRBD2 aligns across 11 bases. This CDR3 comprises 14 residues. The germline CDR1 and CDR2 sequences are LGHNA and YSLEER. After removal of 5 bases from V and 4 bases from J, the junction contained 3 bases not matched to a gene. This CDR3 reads CASSKGTSGETQYF. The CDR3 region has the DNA TGCGCCAGCAGCAAAGGGACTAGCGGAGAGACCCAGTACTTC.

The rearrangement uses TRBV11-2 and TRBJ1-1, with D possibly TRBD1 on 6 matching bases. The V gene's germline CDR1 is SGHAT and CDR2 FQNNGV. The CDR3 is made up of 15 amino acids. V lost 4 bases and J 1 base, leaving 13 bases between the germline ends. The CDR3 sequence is CASSSPGAANTEAFF. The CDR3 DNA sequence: TGTGCCAGCAGCTCGCCGGGGGCCGCGAACACTGAAGCTTTCTTT. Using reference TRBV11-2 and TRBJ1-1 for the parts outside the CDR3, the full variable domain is EAGVAQSPRYKIIEKRQSVAFWCNPISGHATLYWYQQILGQGPKLLIQFQNNGVVDDSQLPKDRFSAERLKGVDSTLKIQPAKLEDSAVYLCASSSPGAANTEAFFGQGTRLTVV.

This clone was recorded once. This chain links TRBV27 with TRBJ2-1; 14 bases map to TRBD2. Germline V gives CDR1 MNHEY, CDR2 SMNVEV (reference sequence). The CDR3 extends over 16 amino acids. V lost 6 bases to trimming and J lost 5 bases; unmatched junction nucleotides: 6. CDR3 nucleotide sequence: TGTGCCAGCAGAAGACTAGCGGGAGGGGACAACAATGAGCAGTTCTTC. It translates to CASRRLAGGDNNEQFF.

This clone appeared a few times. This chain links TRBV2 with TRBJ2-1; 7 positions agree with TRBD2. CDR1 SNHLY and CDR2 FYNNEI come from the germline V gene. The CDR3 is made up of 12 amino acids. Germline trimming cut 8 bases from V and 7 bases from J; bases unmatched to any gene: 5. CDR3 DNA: TGTGCCAGCCACGGGAGGACGAATGAGCAGTTCTTC. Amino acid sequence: CASHGRTNEQFF.

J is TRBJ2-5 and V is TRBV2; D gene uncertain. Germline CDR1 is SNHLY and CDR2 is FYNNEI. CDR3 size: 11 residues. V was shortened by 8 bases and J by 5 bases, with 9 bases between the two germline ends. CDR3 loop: CASLIMETQYF. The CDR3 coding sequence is TGTGCCAGCCTGATTATGGAGACCCAGTACTTC.

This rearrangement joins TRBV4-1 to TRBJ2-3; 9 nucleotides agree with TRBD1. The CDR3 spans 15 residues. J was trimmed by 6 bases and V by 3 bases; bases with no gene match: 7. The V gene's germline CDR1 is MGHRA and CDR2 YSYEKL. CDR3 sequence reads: CASSQDTQGADTQYF. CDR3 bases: TGCGCCAGCAGCCAGGACACACAGGGGGCGGATACGCAGTATTTT.

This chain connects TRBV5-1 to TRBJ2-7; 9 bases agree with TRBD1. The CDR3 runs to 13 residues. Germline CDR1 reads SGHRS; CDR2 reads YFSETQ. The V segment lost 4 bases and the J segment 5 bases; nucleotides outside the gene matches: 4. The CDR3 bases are TGCGCCAGCAGCAGGGACAGGGCGCACGAGCAGTACTTC. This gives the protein CASSRDRAHEQYF.

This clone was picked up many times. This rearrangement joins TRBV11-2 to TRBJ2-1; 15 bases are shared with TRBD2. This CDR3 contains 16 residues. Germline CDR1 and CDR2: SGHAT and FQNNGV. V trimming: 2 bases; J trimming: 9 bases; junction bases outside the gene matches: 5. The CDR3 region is CASSLNPGLAGGEQFF. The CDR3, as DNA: TGTGCCAGCAGCTTAAACCCGGGACTAGCGGGAGGTGAGCAGTTCTTC.

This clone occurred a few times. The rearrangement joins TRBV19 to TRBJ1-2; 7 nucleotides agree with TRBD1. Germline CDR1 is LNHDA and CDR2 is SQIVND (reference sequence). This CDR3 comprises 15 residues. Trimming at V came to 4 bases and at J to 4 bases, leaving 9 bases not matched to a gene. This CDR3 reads CASSNGQAPGYGYTF. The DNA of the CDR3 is TGTGCCAGTAGTAACGGACAGGCGCCTGGCTATGGCTACACCTTC.

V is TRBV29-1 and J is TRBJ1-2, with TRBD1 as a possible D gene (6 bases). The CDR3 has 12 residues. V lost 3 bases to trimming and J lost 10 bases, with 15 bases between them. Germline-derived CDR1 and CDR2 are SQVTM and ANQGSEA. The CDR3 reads CSVELGGQYYTF. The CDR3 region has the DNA TGCAGCGTTGAGTTAGGGGGACAATACTACACCTTC.

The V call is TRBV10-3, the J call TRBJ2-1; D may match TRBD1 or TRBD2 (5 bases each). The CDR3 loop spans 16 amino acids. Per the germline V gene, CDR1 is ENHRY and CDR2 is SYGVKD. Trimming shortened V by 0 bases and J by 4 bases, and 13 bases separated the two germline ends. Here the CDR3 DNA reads TGTGCCATCAGTGAGTCTTGGGGGATAGGGTACAATGAGCAGTTCTTC. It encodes CAISESWGIGYNEQFF.

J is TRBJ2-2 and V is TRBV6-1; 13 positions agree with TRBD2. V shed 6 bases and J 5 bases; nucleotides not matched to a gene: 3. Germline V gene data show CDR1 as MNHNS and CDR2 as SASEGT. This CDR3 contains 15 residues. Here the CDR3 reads CASRGTSGKTGELFF. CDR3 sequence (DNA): TGTGCCAGCAGAGGGACTAGCGGGAAGACCGGGGAGCTGTTTTTT.

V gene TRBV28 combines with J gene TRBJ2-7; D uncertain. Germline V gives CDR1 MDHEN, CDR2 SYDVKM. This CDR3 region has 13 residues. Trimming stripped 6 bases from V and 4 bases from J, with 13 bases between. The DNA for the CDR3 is TGTGCCAGCAGCCTATCTCCCCTTTACGAGCAGTACTTC. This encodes CASSLSPLYEQYF.

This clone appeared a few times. CDR3 bases: TGCAGTGCTAGAGGCAGGATTGAAGCTTTCTTT. Translation: CSARGRIEAFF. The chain links TRBV20-1 to TRBJ1-1; no clear D. Germline V gene lookup returns CDR1 DFQATT and CDR2 SNEGSKA (reference sequence). The V end lost 1 base, the J end lost 7 bases, and 7 bases lay between the germline ends. The CDR3 sequence is 11 residues long.

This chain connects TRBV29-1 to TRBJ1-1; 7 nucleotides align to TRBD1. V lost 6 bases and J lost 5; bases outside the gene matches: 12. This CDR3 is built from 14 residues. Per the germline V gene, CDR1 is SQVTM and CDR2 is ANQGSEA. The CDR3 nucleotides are TGCAGCGTCCAACCGACAGGGAAGGGGACTGAAGCTTTCTTT. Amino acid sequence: CSVQPTGKGTEAFF.

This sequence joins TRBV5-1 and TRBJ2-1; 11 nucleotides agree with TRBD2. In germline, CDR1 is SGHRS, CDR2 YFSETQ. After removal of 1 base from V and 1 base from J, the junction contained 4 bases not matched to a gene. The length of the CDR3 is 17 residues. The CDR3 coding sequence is TGCGCCAGCAGCTTGAGACTAGCGGGAAGATCCTACAATGAGCAGTTCTTC. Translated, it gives CASSLRLAGRSYNEQFF.

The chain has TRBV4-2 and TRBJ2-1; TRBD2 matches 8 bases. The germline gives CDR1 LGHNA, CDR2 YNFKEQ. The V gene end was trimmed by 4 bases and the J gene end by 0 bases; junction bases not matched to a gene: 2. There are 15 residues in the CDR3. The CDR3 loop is CASSRSGSSYNEQFF. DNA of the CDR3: TGTGCCAGCAGCCGAAGCGGGAGCTCCTACAATGAGCAGTTCTTC.

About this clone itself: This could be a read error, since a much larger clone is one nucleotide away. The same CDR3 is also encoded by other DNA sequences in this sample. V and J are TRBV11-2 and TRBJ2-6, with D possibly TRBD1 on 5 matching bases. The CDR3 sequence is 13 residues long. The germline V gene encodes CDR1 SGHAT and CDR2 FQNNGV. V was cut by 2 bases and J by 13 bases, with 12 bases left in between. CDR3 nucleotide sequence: TGTGCCAGCAGCTTACCCGGACAAGGGGTCCTGACTTTC. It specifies CASSLPGQGVLTF.

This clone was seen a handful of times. The chain's CDR3 is CASSLRRGTGRGAYPEAFF. DNA of the CDR3: TGTGCCAGCAGCTTGAGAAGAGGGACAGGACGTGGCGCTTACCCTGAAGCTTTCTTT. The chain is built from TRBV7-8 and TRBJ1-1; 8 bases match TRBD1. CDR1 is SGHVS, CDR2 FQNEAQ, per germline. The length of the CDR3 is 19 residues. V trimming: 3 bases; J trimming: 6 bases; junction bases outside the gene matches: 21.

The CDR3 loop reads CASSFYRDMNTEAFF. The CDR3 DNA is TGTGCCAGCAGCTTTTACAGGGACATGAACACTGAAGCTTTCTTT. The V call is TRBV11-1, the J call TRBJ1-1, with D perhaps TRBD1 (6 bases). V lost 3 bases, J lost 0 bases, and 11 bases lay in between. The CDR3 runs 15 residues. CDR1 and CDR2 (germline): SGHAT, FQDESV (reference sequence).

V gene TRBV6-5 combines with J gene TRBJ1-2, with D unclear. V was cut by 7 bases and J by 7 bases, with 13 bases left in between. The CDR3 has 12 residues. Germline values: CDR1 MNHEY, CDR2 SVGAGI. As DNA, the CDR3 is TGTGCCAGCACCTCGGACCTTTTTGGCTACACCTTC. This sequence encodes CASTSDLFGYTF.

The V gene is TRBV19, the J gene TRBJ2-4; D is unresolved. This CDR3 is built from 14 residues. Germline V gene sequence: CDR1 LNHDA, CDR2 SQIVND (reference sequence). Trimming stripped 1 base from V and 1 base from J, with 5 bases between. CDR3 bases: TGTGCCAGTAGTATAGCATGGGCCAAAAACATTCAGTACTTC. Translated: CASSIAWAKNIQYF.